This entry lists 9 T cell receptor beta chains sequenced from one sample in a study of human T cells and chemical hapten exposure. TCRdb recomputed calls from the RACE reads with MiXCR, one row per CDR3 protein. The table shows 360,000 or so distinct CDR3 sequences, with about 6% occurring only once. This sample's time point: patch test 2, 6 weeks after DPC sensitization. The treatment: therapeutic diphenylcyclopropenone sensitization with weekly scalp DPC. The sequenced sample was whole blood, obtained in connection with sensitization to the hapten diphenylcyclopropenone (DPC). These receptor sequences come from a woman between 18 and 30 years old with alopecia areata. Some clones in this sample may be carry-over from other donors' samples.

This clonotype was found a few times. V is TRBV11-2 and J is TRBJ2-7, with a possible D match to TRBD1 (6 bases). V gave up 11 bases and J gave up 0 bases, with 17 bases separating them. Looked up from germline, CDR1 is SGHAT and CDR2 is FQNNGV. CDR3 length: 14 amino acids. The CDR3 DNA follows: TGTGCCGGGTCCTCAGGGGCCGGCTCCTACGAGCAGTACTTC. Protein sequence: CAGSSGAGSYEQYF.

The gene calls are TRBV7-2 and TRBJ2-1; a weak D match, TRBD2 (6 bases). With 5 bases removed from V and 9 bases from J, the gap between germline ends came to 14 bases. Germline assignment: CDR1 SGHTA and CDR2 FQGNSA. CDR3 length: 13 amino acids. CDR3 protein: CASSRDWNSEQFF. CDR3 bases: TGTGCCAGCAGCCGGGACTGGAACTCTGAGCAGTTCTTC.

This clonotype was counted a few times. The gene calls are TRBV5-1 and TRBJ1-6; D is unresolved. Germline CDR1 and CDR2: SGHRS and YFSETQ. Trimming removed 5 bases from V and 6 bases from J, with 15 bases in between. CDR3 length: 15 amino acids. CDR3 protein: CASRSPTFFNSPLHF. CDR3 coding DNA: TGCGCCAGCAGATCCCCCACGTTCTTTAATTCACCCCTCCACTTT.

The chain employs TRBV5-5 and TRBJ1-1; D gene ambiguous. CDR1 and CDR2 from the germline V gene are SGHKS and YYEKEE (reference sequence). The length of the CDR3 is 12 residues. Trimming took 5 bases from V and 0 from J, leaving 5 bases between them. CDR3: CASRDMNTEAFF. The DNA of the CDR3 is TGTGCCAGCAGGGATATGAACACTGAAGCTTTCTTT.

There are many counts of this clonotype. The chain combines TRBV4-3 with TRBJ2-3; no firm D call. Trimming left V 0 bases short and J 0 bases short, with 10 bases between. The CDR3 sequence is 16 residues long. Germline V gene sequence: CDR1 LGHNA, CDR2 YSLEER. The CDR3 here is CASSQESAISTDTQYF. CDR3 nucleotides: TGCGCCAGCAGCCAAGAATCTGCCATTAGCACAGATACGCAGTATTTT.

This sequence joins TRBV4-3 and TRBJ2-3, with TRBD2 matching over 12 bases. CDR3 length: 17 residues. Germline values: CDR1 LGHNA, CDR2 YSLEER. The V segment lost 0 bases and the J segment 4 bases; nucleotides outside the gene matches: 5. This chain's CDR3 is CASSQDPSGGAADTQYF. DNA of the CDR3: TGCGCCAGCAGCCAAGATCCTAGCGGGGGGGCCGCAGATACGCAGTATTTT.

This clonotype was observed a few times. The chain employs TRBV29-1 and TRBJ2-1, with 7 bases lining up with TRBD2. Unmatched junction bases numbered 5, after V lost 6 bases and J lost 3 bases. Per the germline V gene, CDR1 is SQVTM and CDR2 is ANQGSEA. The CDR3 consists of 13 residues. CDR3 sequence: CSVVREDYNEQFF. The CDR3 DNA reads TGCAGCGTAGTCCGGGAGGACTACAATGAGCAGTTCTTC.

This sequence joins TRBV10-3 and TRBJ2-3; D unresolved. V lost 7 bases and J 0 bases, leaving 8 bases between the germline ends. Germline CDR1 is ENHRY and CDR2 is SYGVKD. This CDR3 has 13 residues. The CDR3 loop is CAIKITSTDTQYF. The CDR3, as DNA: TGTGCCATCAAAATCACGAGCACAGATACGCAGTATTTT.

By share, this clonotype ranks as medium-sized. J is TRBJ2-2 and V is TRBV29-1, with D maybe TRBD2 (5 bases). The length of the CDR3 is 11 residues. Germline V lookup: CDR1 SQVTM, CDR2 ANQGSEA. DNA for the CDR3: TGCAGTGCGGGTCGGGCCGGGGAGCTGTTTTTT. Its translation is CSAGRAGELFF.